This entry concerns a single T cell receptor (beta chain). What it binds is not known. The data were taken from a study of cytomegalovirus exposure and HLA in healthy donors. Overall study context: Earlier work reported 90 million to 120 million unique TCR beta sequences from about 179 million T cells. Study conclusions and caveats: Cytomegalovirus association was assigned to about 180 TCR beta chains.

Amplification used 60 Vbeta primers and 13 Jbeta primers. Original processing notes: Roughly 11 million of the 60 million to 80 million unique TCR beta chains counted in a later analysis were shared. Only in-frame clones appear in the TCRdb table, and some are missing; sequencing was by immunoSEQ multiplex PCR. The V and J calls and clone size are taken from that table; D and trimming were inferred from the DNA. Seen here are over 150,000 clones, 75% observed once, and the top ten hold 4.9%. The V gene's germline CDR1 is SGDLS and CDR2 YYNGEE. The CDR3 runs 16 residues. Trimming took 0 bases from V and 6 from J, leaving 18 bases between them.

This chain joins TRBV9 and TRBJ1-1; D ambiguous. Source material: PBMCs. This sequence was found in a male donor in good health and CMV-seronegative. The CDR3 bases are TGTGCCAGCAGCGTAGCTAAGGTAGGAGGGCTTGCTGAAGCTTTCTTT. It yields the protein CASSVAKVGGLAEAFF.